This T cell receptor beta chain was captured by sequencing in a study of human T cells and chemical hapten exposure. For this clonotype: Its cognate antigen is unknown.

Time point indicated: patch test 1, 2 weeks after DPC sensitization. Treatment described: therapeutic diphenylcyclopropenone sensitization with weekly scalp DPC. Unfractionated whole blood was the source of the extracted total RNA. The study's findings and limits: Given that the donors had alopecia, their immune response may differ from that seen in healthy people.

Source study methods: 95,638 TCRs per sample was the median, with a range of roughly 20,000 to 750,000. Using its own MiXCR run on the RACE reads, TCRdb lists one record per CDR3 protein. The V and J calls follow TCRdb's processing rather than the paper's. Among around 76,000 distinct CDR3 sequences, about an eighth were seen once, and the ten largest hold 3.5%. The receptor was derived from a woman between 55 and 75 years old with alopecia areata. Some clones in this sample may be carry-over from other donors' samples. Sequenced material: whole blood, taken in connection with sensitization to the hapten diphenylcyclopropenone (DPC).

In DNA form, the CDR3 reads TGTGCCAGCAGCCCTGGGGTGGATACGCAGTATTTT. It specifies CASSPGVDTQYF. This chain joins TRBV7-6 and TRBJ2-3; D call uncertain. The CDR3 runs 12 residues. V gave up 5 bases and J gave up 6 bases, with 9 bases separating them. The germline V gene has CDR1 SGHVS and CDR2 FNYEAQ.